This T cell receptor beta chain was sequenced for a study of T cells in Graves' hyperthyroidism and ophthalmopathy. Germline-derived CDR1 and CDR2 are LGHNA and YNFKEQ. This CDR3 has 19 residues. Losses at the gene ends were 1 base for V and 2 bases for J; bases not matched to a gene: 7. This clonotype came up a few times. The antigen is undetermined. The source material, RNA transcripts, was used to amplify TCR beta CDR3 regions. The HTBI primer set drove a first-round RT-PCR of the TCR CDR3. TCRdb fed the multiplex PCR reads into MiXCR, producing one record per CDR3 protein. This sample has under 400,000 distinct CDR3 sequences, with over 15% found just once. Regarding the study as a whole: Model output signaled ophthalmopathy a median about seven months ahead of onset.

The clonotype originates from a young man with Graves' hyperthyroidism. The specimen sequenced was blood. The rearrangement links TRBV4-2 to TRBJ2-4; 14 bases agree with TRBD2. DNA of the CDR3: TGTGCCAGCAGCCAAGGGGGACTAGCGGGAGTAGGTCCCAAAAACATTCAGTACTTC. Protein sequence: CASSQGGLAGVGPKNIQYF.